This TCR beta chain was retrieved from a study of response to subunit inactivated influenza vaccine. General study results and limits: With each seasonal influenza vaccination, the authors suggested, few new T cells are recruited.

TCRdb reprocessed the RT-PCR reads with MiXCR, giving one entry per CDR3 protein. The sample holds about half a million distinct CDR3 sequences, roughly 9.8% seen once. About this clonotype itself: Its antigen is currently unknown.

V dropped 1 base and J dropped 5 bases, with 3 bases sitting between them. In germline, CDR1 is SNHLY, CDR2 FYNNEI. This CDR3 is 12 amino acids long. This specimen consisted of PBMCs from blood, obtained 45 days after vaccination. The genes are TRBV2 and TRBJ1-5, with D unresolved. This sequence was found in a man aged 45-60 years who received an inactivated influenza vaccine. For the CDR3, the DNA is TGTGCCAGCAGTGAAGAGGATCAGCCCCAGCATTTT. It is translated as CASSEEDQPQHF.